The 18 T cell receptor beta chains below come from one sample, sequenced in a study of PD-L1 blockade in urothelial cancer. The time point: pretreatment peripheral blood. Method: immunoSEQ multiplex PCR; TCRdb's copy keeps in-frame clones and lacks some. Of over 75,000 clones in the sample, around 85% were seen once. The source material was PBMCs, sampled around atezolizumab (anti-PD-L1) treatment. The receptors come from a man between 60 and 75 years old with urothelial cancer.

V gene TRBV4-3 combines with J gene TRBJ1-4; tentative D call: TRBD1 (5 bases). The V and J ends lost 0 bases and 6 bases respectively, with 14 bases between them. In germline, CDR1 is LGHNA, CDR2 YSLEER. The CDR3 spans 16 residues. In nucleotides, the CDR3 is TGCGCCAGCAGCCAAGAGTTGGGGGGTATCGATGAAAAACTGTTTTTT. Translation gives CASSQELGGIDEKLFF.

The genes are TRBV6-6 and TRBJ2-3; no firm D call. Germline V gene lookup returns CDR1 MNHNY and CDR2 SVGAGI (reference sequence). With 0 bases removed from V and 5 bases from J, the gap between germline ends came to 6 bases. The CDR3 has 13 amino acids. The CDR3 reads CASSYSRRDTQYF. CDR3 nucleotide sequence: TGTGCCAGCAGTTACTCGAGAAGAGATACGCAGTATTTT.

CDR3 nucleotide sequence: TGCGCCAGCAGCCCGAGTGGAGTCTTCAGCTCCTACGAGCAGTACTTC. Protein product: CASSPSGVFSSYEQYF. The chain links TRBV4-1 to TRBJ2-7, with no clear D. This CDR3 spans 16 amino acids. V was clipped by 4 bases and J by 0 bases, with 16 bases between them. CDR1 and CDR2 (germline): MGHRA, YSYEKL.

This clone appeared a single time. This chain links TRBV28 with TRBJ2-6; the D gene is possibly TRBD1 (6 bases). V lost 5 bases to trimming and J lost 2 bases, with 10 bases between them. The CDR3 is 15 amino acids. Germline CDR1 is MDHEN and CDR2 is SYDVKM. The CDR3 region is CASSQDRPGANVLTF. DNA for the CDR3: TGTGCCAGCAGTCAGGACAGACCTGGGGCCAACGTCCTGACTTTC. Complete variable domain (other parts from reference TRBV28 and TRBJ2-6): DVKVTQSSRYLVKRTGEKVFLECVQDMDHENMFWYRQDPGLGLRLIYFSYDVKMKEKGDIPEGYSVSREKKERFSLILESASTNQTSMYLCASSQDRPGANVLTFGAGSRLTVL.

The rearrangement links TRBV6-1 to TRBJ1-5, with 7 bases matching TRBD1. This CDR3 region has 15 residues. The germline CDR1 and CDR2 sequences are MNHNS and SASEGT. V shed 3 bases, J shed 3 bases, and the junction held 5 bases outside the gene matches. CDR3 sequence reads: CASSDHGTVNQPQHF. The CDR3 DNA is TGTGCCAGCAGTGATCACGGGACAGTCAATCAGCCCCAGCATTTT.

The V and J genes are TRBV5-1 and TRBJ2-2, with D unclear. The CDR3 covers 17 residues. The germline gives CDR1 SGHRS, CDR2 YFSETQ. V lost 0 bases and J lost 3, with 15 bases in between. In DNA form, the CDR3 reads TGCGCCAGCAGCTTGGAGGCTACCAGGTGGGACACCGGGGAGCTGTTTTTT. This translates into CASSLEATRWDTGELFF.

In DNA form, the CDR3 reads TGTGCCAGTAGTACCCACTCTAGCGGGAGCTACGAGCAGTACTTC. It codes for CASSTHSSGSYEQYF. The chain couples TRBV19 to TRBJ2-7, with 10 bases lining up with TRBD2. The germline V gene encodes CDR1 LNHDA and CDR2 SQIVND (reference sequence). After removal of 4 bases from V and 3 bases from J, the junction contained 6 bases not matched to a gene. There are 15 residues in the CDR3.

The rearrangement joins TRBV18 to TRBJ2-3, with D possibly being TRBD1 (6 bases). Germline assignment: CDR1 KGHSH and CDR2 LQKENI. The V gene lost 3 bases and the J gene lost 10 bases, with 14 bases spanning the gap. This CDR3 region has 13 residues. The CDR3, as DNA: TGTGCCAGCTCACCGGGGGCCCAAGGGGCGCAGTATTTT. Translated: CASSPGAQGAQYF.

CDR3 region: CASSPGTGETQYF. CDR3 bases: TGTGCCAGCTCACCGGGAACAGGGGAGACCCAGTACTTC. The V and J genes are TRBV18 and TRBJ2-5; a possible D gene is TRBD1 (6 bases). V shed 3 bases and J shed 5 bases, with 10 bases lying between them. The CDR3 is 13 amino acids. Germline loops: CDR1 KGHSH, CDR2 LQKENI.

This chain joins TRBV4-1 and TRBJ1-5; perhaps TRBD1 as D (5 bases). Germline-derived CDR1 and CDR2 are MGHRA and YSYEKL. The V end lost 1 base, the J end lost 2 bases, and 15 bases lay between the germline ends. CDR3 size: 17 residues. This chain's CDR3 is CASSQVTRGSGNQPQHF. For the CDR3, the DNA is TGCGCCAGCAGCCAAGTTACAAGGGGAAGTGGCAATCAGCCCCAGCATTTT.

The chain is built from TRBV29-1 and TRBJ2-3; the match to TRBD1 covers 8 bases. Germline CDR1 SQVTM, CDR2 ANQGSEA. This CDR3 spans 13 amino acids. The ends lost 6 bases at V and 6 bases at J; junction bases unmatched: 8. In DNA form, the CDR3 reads TGCAGCGTCACCGGGACAGGCCCCGATACGCAGTATTTT. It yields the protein CSVTGTGPDTQYF.

Written as DNA, the CDR3 is TGTGCCAGCAGTGAGTCCCCCTTCGATCAGCCCCAGCATTTT. Translated, it gives CASSESPFDQPQHF. This sequence joins TRBV6-1 and TRBJ1-5; D is uncertain. The V gene lost 3 bases and the J gene lost 5 bases, with 11 bases spanning the gap. Germline V CDR1 and CDR2: MNHNS, SASEGT. The CDR3 extends over 14 amino acids.

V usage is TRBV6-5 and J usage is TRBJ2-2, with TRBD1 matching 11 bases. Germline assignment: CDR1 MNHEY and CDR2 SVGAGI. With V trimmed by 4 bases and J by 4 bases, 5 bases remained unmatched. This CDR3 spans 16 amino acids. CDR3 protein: CASSLGQGAPTGELFF. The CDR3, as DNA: TGTGCCAGCAGTTTAGGACAGGGGGCCCCCACCGGGGAGCTGTTTTTT.

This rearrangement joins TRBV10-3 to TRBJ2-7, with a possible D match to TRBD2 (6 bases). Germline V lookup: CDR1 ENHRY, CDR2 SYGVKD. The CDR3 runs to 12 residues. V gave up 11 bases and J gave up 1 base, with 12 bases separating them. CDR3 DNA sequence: TGTGCCGCCCGGGACTTGTCCTACGAGCAGTACTTC. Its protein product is CAARDLSYEQYF.

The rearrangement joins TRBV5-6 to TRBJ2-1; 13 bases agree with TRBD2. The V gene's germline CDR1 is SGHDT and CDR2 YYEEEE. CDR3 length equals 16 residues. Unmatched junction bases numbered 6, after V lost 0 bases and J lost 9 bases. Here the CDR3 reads CASSLVGLAGDTEQFF. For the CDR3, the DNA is TGTGCCAGCAGCTTGGTTGGACTAGCGGGGGATACTGAGCAGTTCTTC.

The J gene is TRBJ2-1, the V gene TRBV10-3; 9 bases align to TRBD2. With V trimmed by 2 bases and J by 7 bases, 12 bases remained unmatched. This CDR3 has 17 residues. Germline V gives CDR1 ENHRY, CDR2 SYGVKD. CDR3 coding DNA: TGTGCCATCAGTGAGCCCCTAGGCGGGAGGGCCGGAAATGAGCAGTTCTTC. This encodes CAISEPLGGRAGNEQFF.

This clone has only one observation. Here the CDR3 DNA reads TGTGCCAGCAGCCTAGCGGGGAGGGTGAATGAGCAGTTCTTC. It is translated as CASSLAGRVNEQFF. This chain uses TRBV7-3 with TRBJ2-1, with 9 bases aligning to TRBD2. The CDR3 runs 14 residues. With 5 bases clipped from V and 7 bases from J, the junction kept 6 bases outside the gene matches. CDR1 is SGHTA and CDR2 is FQGTGA in the germline V gene. Based on the CDR3 plus reference TRBV7-3 and TRBJ2-1, the full variable domain is GAGVSQTPSNKVTEKGKYVELRCDPISGHTALYWYRQSLGQGPEFLIYFQGTGAADDSGLPNDRFFAVRPEGSVSTLKIQRTERGDSAVYLCASSLAGRVNEQFFGPGTRLTVL.

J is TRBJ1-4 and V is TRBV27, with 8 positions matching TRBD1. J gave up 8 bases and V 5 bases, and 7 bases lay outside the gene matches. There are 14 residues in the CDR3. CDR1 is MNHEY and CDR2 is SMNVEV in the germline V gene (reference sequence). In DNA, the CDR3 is TGTGCCAGCAGTCTGGACAGGGTTAGGGAAAAACTGTTTTTT. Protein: CASSLDRVREKLFF.